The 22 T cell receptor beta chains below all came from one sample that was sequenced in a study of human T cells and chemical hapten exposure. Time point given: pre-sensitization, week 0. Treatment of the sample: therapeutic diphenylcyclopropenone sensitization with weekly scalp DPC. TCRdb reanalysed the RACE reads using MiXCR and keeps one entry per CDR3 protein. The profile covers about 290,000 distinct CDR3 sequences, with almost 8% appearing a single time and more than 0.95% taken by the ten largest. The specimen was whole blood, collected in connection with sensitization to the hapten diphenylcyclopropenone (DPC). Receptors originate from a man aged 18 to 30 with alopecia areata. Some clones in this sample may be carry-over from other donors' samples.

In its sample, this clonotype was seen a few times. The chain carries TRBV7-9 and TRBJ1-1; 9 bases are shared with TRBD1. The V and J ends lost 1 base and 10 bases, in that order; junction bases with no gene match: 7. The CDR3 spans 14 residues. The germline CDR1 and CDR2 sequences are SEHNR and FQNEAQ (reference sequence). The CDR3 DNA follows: TGTGCCAGCAGCTTAGGCGGGACAGGGTTGCGAGCTTTCTTT. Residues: CASSLGGTGLRAFF.

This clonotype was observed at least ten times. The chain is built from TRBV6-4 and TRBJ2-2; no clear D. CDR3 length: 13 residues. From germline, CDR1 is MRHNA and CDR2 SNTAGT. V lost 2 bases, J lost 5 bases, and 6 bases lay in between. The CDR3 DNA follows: TGTGCCAGCAGTGACACGGAGACCGGGGAGCTGTTTTTT. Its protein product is CASSDTETGELFF.

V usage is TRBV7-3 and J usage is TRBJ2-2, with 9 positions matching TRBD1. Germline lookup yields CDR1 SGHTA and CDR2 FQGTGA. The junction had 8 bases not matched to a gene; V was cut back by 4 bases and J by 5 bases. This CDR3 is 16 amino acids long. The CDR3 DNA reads TGTGCCAGCAGCTACCCGACAGGGGGAACGACCGGGGAGCTGTTTTTT. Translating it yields CASSYPTGGTTGELFF.

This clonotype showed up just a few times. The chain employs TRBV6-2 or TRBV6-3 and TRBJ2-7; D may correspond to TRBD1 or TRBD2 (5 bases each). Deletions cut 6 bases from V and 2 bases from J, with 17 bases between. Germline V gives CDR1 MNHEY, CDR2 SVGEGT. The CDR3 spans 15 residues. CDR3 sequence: CASSRKRGPTYEQYF. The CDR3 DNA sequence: TGTGCCAGCAGCCGGAAGAGGGGACCCACCTACGAGCAGTACTTC.

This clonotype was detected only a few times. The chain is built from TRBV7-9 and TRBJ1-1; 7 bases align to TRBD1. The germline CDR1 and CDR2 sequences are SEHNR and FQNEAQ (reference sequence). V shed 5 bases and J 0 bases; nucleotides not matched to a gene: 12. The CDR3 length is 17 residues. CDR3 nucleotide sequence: TGTGCCAGCAGCCTGGGACAGTCCAGGTATCTGAACACTGAAGCTTTCTTT. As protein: CASSLGQSRYLNTEAFF.

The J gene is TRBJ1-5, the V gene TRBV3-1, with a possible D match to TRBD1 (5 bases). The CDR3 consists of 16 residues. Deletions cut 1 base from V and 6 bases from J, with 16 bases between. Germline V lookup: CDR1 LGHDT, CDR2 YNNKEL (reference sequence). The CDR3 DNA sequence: TGTGCCAGCAGCCAAGGTGGAAGGGGACGTAGTCAGCCCCAGCATTTT. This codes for CASSQGGRGRSQPQHF.

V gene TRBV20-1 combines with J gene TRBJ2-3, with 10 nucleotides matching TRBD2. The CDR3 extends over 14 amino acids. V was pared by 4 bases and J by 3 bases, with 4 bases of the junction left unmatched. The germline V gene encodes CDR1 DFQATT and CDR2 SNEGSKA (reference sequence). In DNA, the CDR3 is TGCAGTGCTATGCTAGCGGGGGAGACAGATACGCAGTATTTT. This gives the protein CSAMLAGETDTQYF.

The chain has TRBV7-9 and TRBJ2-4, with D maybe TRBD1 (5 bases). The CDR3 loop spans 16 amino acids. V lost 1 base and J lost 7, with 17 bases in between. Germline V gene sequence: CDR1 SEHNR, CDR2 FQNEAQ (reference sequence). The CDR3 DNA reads TGTGCCAGCAGCTTAGGGCGTGGGCAGGGTCGCAACATTCAGTACTTC. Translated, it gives CASSLGRGQGRNIQYF. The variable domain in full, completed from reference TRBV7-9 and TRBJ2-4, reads DTGVSQNPRHKITKRGQNVTFRCDPISEHNRLYWYRQTLGQGPEFLTYFQNEAQLEKSRLLSDRFSAERPKGSFSTLEIQRTEQGDSAMYLCASSLGRGQGRNIQYFGAGTRLSVL.

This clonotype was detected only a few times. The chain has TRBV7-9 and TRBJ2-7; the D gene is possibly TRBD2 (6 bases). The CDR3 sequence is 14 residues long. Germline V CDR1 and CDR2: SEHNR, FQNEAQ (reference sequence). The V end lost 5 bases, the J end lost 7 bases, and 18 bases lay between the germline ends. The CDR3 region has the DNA TGTGCCAGCAGCCGTGCGGGGACCTCGGGAGAGCAGTACGTC. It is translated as CASSRAGTSGEQYV.

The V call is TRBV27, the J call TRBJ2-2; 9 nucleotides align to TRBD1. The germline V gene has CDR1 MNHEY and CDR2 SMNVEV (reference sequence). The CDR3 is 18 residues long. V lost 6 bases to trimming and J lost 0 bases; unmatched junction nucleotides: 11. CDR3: CASRREQGARTNTGELFF. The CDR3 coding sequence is TGTGCCAGCAGGCGCGAACAGGGGGCGAGGACGAACACCGGGGAGCTGTTTTTT.

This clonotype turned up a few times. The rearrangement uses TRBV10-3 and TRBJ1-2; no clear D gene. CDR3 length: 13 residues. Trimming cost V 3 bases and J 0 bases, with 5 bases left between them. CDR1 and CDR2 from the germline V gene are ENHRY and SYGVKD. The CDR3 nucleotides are TGTGCCATCAGTGAAAGTGCTAACTATGGCTACACCTTC. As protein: CAISESANYGYTF.

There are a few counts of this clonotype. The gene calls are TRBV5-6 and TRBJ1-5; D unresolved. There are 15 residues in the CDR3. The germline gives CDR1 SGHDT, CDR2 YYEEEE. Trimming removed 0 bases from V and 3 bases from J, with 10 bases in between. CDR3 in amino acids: CASSLVGRDNQPQHF. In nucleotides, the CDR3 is TGTGCCAGCAGCTTGGTAGGTAGAGACAATCAGCCCCAGCATTTT. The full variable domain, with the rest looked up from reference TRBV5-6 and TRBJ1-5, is DAGVTQSPTHLIKTRGQQVTLRCSPKSGHDTVSWYQQALGQGPQFIFQYYEEEERQRGNFPDRFSGHQFPNYSSELNVNALLLGDSALYLCASSLVGRDNQPQHFGDGTRLSIL.

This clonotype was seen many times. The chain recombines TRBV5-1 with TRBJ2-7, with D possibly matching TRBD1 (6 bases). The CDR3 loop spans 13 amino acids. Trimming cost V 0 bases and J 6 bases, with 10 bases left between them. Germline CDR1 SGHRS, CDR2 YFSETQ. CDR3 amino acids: CASSLDVRGEQYF. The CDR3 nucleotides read TGCGCCAGCAGCTTGGATGTCAGGGGCGAGCAGTACTTC.

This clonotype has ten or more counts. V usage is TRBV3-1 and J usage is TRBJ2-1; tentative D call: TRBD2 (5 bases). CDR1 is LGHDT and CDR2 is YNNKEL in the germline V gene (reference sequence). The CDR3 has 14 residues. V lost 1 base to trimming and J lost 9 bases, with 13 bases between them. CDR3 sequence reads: CASSQAPDRGEQFF. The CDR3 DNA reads TGTGCCAGCAGCCAAGCTCCAGATCGGGGTGAGCAGTTCTTC.

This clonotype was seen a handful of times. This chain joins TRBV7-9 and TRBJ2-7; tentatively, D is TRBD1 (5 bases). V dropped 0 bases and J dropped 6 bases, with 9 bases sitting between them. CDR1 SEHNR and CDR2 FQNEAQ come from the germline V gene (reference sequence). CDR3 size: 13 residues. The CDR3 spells CASSLAAQGEQYV. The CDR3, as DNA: TGTGCCAGCAGCTTAGCCGCTCAGGGCGAGCAGTACGTC.

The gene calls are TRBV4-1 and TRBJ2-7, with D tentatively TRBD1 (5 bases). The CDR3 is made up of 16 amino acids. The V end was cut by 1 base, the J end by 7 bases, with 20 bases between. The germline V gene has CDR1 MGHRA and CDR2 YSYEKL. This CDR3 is CASSQGNNRILLEQYF. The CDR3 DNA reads TGCGCCAGCAGCCAAGGAAACAACAGGATTCTGTTGGAGCAGTACTTC.

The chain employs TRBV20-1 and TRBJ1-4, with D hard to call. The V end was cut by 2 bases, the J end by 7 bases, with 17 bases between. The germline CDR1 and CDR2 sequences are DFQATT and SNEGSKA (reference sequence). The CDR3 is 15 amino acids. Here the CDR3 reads CSARPLDGYGEKLFF. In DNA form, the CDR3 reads TGCAGTGCTAGACCTCTGGATGGGTATGGTGAAAAACTGTTTTTT.

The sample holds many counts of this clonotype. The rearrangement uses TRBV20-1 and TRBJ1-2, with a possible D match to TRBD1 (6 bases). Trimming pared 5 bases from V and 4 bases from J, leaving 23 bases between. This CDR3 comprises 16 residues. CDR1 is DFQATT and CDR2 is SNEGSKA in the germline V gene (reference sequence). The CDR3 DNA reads TGCAGTGCTCCTGACAGACCCGGACAGCCACTCTATGGCTACACCTTC. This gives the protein CSAPDRPGQPLYGYTF.

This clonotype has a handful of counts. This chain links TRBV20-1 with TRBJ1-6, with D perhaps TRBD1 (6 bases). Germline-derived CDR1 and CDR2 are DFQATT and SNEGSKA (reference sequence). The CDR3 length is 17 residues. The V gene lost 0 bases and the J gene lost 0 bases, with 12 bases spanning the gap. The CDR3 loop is CSARDSGASSYNSPLHF. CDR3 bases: TGCAGTGCTAGAGATTCAGGGGCGAGCTCCTATAATTCACCCCTCCACTTT.

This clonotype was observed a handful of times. CDR3 nucleotide sequence: TGTGCCAGCAGTCCACCGGGACAGGGCCATACGCAGTATTTT. Its protein is CASSPPGQGHTQYF. The chain joins TRBV6-5 to TRBJ2-3; 9 nucleotides line up with TRBD1. The CDR3 spans 14 residues. The germline V gene encodes CDR1 MNHEY and CDR2 SVGAGI. Losses at the gene ends were 5 bases for V and 7 bases for J; bases not matched to a gene: 7.

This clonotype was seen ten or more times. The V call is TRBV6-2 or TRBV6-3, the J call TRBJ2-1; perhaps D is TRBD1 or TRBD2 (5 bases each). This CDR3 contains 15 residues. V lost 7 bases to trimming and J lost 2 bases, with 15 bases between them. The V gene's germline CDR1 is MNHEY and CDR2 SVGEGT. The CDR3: CASNEEGNPYNEQFF. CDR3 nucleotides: TGTGCCAGCAACGAAGAGGGGAATCCCTACAATGAGCAGTTCTTC.

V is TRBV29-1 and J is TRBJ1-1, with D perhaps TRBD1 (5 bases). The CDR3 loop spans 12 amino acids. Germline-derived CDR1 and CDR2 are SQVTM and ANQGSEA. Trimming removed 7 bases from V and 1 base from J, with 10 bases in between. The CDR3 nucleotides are TGCAGCGGGGGGAACCCGAACACTGAAGCTTTCTTT. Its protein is CSGGNPNTEAFF. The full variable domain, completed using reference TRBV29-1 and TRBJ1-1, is SAVISQKPSRDICQRGTSLTIQCQVDSQVTMMFWYRQQPGQSLTLIATANQGSEATYESGFVIDKFPISRPNLTFSTLTVSNMSPEDSSIYLCSGGNPNTEAFFGQGTRLTVV.